This TCR beta chain was retrieved from a study of CD8+ T cells in alopecia areata. Looking at the study overall: Treated patients' severity was scored by percentage of affected scalp area.

CDR3 length: 14 amino acids. The V end was cut by 5 bases, the J end by 6 bases, with 14 bases between. Germline V gene sequence: CDR1 MNHEY, CDR2 SVGAGI. As for this clone: Its antigen is still unknown.

General observations from the study: On tofacitinib, scalp and blood still held many of the expanded lesional clones. Patients shared TCRs less clearly than mice did, possibly owing to HLA.

cDNA serving as the sequencing template came from extracted, reverse transcribed RNA. Assay used: immunoSEQ multiplex PCR; TCRdb lists only in-frame clones, some missing. The sample consists of about 200,000 clones, roughly two fifths of them appearing once. The treatment here: oral pan-JAK inhibitor, 5-10 mg twice daily. Those with alopecia areata gave lesional scalp punch biopsies and peripheral blood. The rearrangement links TRBV6-5 to TRBJ2-1; a possible D gene is TRBD2 (7 bases). The sample here was CD4+ T cells sorted from blood, taken at approximately week 30, from a patient treated with tofacitinib. The clonotype was recovered from a human donor with alopecia areata. The CDR3: CASSVQGGPNEQFF. CDR3 nucleotides: TGTGCCAGCAGTGTACAGGGAGGGCCCAATGAGCAGTTCTTC.